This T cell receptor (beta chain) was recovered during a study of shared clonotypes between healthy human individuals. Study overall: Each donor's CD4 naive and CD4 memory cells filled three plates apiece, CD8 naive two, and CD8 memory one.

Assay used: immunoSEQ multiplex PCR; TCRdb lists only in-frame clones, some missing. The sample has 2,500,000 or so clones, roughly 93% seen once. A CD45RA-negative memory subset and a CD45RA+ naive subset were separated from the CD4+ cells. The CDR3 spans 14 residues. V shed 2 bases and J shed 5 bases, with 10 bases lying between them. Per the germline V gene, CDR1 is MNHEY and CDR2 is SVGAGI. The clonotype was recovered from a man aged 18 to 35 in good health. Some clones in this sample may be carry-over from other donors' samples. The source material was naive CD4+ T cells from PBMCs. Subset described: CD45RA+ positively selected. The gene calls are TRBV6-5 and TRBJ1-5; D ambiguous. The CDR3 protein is CASSYDGSDQPQHF. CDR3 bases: TGTGCCAGCAGTTACGACGGGTCAGATCAGCCCCAGCATTTT.